These 20 T cell receptor beta chains share one sample of origin, sequenced in a study of esophageal squamous cell carcinoma under preoperative chemotherapy. TCRdb called the PCR reads again in MiXCR, with one record for every CDR3 protein. The table records roughly 15,000 distinct CDR3 sequences, approximately 48% of them present only once. Noted time point: before preoperative PTX-NDP chemotherapy. The sample was taken from a patient given preoperative chemotherapy. These receptors were collected from a human donor with esophageal squamous cell carcinoma. The donor label of this sample is uncertain.

This chain links TRBV27 with TRBJ1-2, with 7 bases fitting TRBD1. Germline trimming cut 6 bases from V and 0 bases from J; bases unmatched to any gene: 10. Per the germline V gene, CDR1 is MNHEY and CDR2 is SMNVEV (reference sequence). This CDR3 is built from 16 residues. The chain's CDR3 is CASRSDRVSPNYGYTF. The CDR3 DNA reads TGTGCCAGCAGATCCGACAGGGTATCCCCTAACTATGGCTACACCTTC.

This clonotype has a handful of counts. The chain recombines TRBV19 with TRBJ2-2; weak D call: TRBD2 (6 bases). CDR3 size: 18 residues. The germline gives CDR1 LNHDA, CDR2 SQIVND (reference sequence). The V and J ends lost 6 bases and 1 base respectively, with 21 bases between them. CDR3 sequence reads: CASRWGGVSGRNTGELFF. For the CDR3, the DNA is TGTGCCAGTAGGTGGGGAGGCGTGTCGGGACGGAACACCGGGGAGCTGTTTTTT.

This clonotype was seen ten or more times. The chain is built from TRBV12-3 or TRBV12-4 and TRBJ2-3, with 13 bases lining up with TRBD2. The CDR3 is 16 amino acids. The trim removed 5 bases at V and 2 bases at J, leaving 4 bases unmatched. The CDR3 nucleotides read TGTGCCAGCAGTACTACTAGCGGGGGGGCCACAGATACGCAGTATTTT. It translates to CASSTTSGGATDTQYF.

The genes are TRBV11-2 and TRBJ2-3, with a possible D match to TRBD1 (6 bases). The germline gives CDR1 SGHAT, CDR2 FQNNGV. Trimming removed 0 bases at V and 6 bases at J, with 13 bases between. The CDR3 has 15 residues. Here the CDR3 DNA reads TGTGCCAGCAGCTTAGATGGGGGCAGTCGGGATACGCAGTATTTT. It encodes CASSLDGGSRDTQYF. The entire variable domain, with the rest obtained from reference TRBV11-2 and TRBJ2-3, is as follows: EAGVAQSPRYKIIEKRQSVAFWCNPISGHATLYWYQQILGQGPKLLIQFQNNGVVDDSQLPKDRFSAERLKGVDSTLKIQPAKLEDSAVYLCASSLDGGSRDTQYFGPGTRLTVL.

The sample holds a few counts of this clonotype. This chain joins TRBV7-8 and TRBJ2-2, with unresolved D. The CDR3 length is 16 residues. Germline V gene data show CDR1 as SGHVS and CDR2 as FQNEAQ. V lost 2 bases and J lost 0, with 10 bases in between. CDR3 protein: CASSLRVTPNTGELFF. The CDR3 bases are TGTGCCAGCAGCTTACGAGTGACCCCGAACACCGGGGAGCTGTTTTTT. The variable domain in full, with the rest retrieved from reference TRBV7-8 and TRBJ2-2, is GAGVSQSPRYKVAKRGQDVALRCDPISGHVSLFWYQQALGQGPEFLTYFQNEAQLDKSGLPSDRFFAERPEGSVSTLKIQRTQQEDSAVYLCASSLRVTPNTGELFFGEGSRLTVL.

Regarding this clonotype: The junction departs from the called germline gene at one end, perhaps through a read error. The chain uses TRBV7-3 and TRBJ2-4, with D perhaps matching TRBD2 (6 bases). This CDR3 spans 15 amino acids. CDR1 is SGHTA and CDR2 is FQGTGA in the germline V gene. CDR3 in amino acids: CASGAGSGAIDTQYF. The CDR3 region has the DNA TGTGCCAGCGGCGCGGGTAGCGGAGCCATAGACACGCAGTACTTT.

In its sample, this clonotype was seen a few times. Since the CDR3 does not end with the conserved phenylalanine or tryptophan, this likely comes from a read error. No DNA is shown, since the ends of the CDR3 on it are uncertain; the CDR3 is the one TCRdb lists. The chain recombines TRBV12-3 or TRBV12-4 with TRBJ2-3; the table assigns TRBD2, which was not confirmed against the DNA. A total of 20 residues make up the CDR3, ends included. The CDR3 region is CASSLLGGLAEFRTGTSSSS.

This clonotype was picked up many times. The V call is TRBV27, the J call TRBJ2-1, with D possibly called TRBD1 or TRBD2 (6 bases each). The closer fit of TRBJ2-4 to the DNA end suggests the J call may be wrong. This CDR3 is 16 amino acids long. Germline V gene sequence: CDR1 MNHEY, CDR2 SMNVEV (reference sequence). CDR3 protein: CASSSTLTHGRGLQYF. CDR3 in DNA: TGTGCCAGCAGTTCGACCCTTACTCACGGTCGGGGGCTTCAGTACTTC.

By sample fraction, this clonotype is medium-sized. In DNA, the CDR3 is TGCGCCAGCAGAGCTACGAACACCGGGGAGCTGTTTTTT. Translated, it gives CASRATNTGELFF. The chain carries TRBV10-2 and TRBJ2-2, with D unclear. Germline CDR1 reads WSHSY; CDR2 reads SAAADI. V was cut by 6 bases and J by 0 bases, with 5 bases left in between. The length of the CDR3 is 13 residues.

The chain combines TRBV7-2 with TRBJ2-3, with 11 nucleotides matching TRBD2. Germline CDR1 SGHTA, CDR2 FQGNSA. CDR3 length: 17 amino acids. V trimming: 1 base; J trimming: 5 bases; junction bases outside the gene matches: 8. Here the CDR3 DNA reads TGTGCCAGCAGCTTAGTGTCTAGCGGGGGGTTCGAAGATACGCAGTATTTT. Amino acids: CASSLVSSGGFEDTQYF.

There are a few counts of this clonotype. The V and J genes are TRBV7-3 and TRBJ2-1, with D perhaps assigned TRBD1 or TRBD2 (5 bases each). Matching the DNA end better, TRBJ2-5 makes the J call doubtful. CDR1 is SGHTA and CDR2 is FQGTGA in the germline V gene. This CDR3 region has 12 residues. The CDR3 nucleotides read TGTGCCAGCAGCACAGAACTAGGGGCCCAGTACTTC. It yields the protein CASSTELGAQYF.

In its sample, this clonotype was seen many times. The V call is TRBV6-1, the J call TRBJ2-5; 10 nucleotides line up with TRBD2. Trimming removed 3 bases from V and 11 bases from J; junction bases left unmatched: 12. The germline CDR1 and CDR2 sequences are MNHNS and SASEGT. CDR3 length: 15 amino acids. In nucleotides, the CDR3 is TGTGCCAGCAGTGAGGGACTAGCGATTCTTCCGGAGCAGTACTTC. Its translation: CASSEGLAILPEQYF.

V is TRBV11-3 and J is TRBJ2-5; D call uncertain. The germline V and J ends were trimmed by 3 bases and 1 base, with 9 bases remaining between them. This CDR3 comprises 14 residues. Looked up from germline, CDR1 is SGHNT and CDR2 is YENEEA. The CDR3 DNA reads TGTGCCAGCAGCTTGGCGGCGGTCCAAGAGACCCAGTACTTC. Protein product: CASSLAAVQETQYF.

This clonotype appeared a few times. This chain's CDR3 is CASSLNGPVDEQFF. The CDR3 bases are TGTGCCAGCAGCTTAAATGGGCCAGTCGACGAGCAGTTCTTC. The chain links TRBV7-9 to TRBJ2-1; D gene ambiguous. This CDR3 has 14 amino acids. The germline V gene has CDR1 SEHNR and CDR2 FQNEAQ (reference sequence). The ends were cut back, 2 bases at V and 10 bases at J, with 15 bases in the middle.

This clonotype was observed many times. The genes are TRBV6-5 and TRBJ1-6; D remains unclear. Deletions cut 1 base from V and 7 bases from J, with 2 bases between. Germline loops: CDR1 MNHEY, CDR2 SVGAGI. The CDR3 length is 12 residues. CDR3 sequence (DNA): TGTGCCAGCAGTTACTACAATTCACCCCTCCACTTT. Translating gives CASSYYNSPLHF.

The chain links TRBV7-8 to TRBJ2-2; TRBD1 is a possible D gene (5 bases). The germline gives CDR1 SGHVS, CDR2 FQNEAQ. Trimming shortened V by 4 bases and J by 0 bases, and 12 bases separated the two germline ends. The CDR3 is 16 amino acids. The chain's CDR3 is CASSSGAFANTGELFF. The CDR3 nucleotides read TGTGCCAGCAGCTCTGGGGCGTTCGCGAACACCGGGGAGCTGTTTTTT.

The chain couples TRBV7-6 to TRBJ2-7, with TRBD2 identical over 7 bases. The length of the CDR3 is 15 residues. Germline CDR1 and CDR2: SGHVS and FNYEAQ. The trim removed 6 bases at V and 7 bases at J, leaving 15 bases unmatched. The CDR3 coding sequence is TGTGCCAGCAGTAGGGCGGGAGAGTCCTACAATGAGCAGTACTTC. It yields the protein CASSRAGESYNEQYF.

This clonotype is deemed large. The chain has TRBV6-1 and TRBJ2-2; TRBD1 or TRBD2 may be the D gene (5 bases each). The V gene lost 8 bases and the J gene lost 6 bases, with 13 bases spanning the gap. Germline lookup yields CDR1 MNHNS and CDR2 SASEGT. The CDR3 runs 13 residues. CDR3: CASRGQGAGELFF. The CDR3 bases are TGTGCCAGCCGAGGGCAAGGGGCCGGGGAGCTGTTTTTT.

This clonotype was observed a handful of times. The chain joins TRBV7-8 to TRBJ2-7; 7 bases line up with TRBD1. This CDR3 comprises 15 residues. The ends lost 2 bases at V and 3 bases at J; junction bases unmatched: 7. Per germline, CDR1 SGHVS and CDR2 FQNEAQ. As DNA, the CDR3 is TGTGCCAGCAGCTTAATGGGACAGACGAACTACGAGCAGTACTTC. It yields the protein CASSLMGQTNYEQYF.

In the case of this clonotype: At one of its ends the junction is not consistent with the germline gene, which may arise from a read error. The genes are TRBV7-8 and TRBJ2-3; 14 positions agree with TRBD2. CDR1 is SGHVS and CDR2 is FQNEAQ in the germline V gene. CDR3 size: 22 residues. DNA for the CDR3: TGTGCCAGCACAGGGGGACTAGCGGGAGCGGCCGTCGGGACCTGTGGCCCAGAGACGCAGTATTTT. Protein product: CASTGGLAGAAVGTCGPETQYF. Combining the CDR3 with reference TRBV7-8 and TRBJ2-3 gives the whole variable domain GAGVSQSPRYKVAKRGQDVALRCDPISGHVSLFWYQQALGQGPEFLTYFQNEAQLDKSGLPSDRFFAERPEGSVSTLKIQRTQQEDSAVYLCASTGGLAGAAVGTCGPETQYFGPGTRLTVL.